The 28 T cell receptor beta chains reported below all come from one sample, sequenced in a study of blood T cell repertoires in COVID-19. Assay used: immunoSEQ multiplex PCR; TCRdb lists only in-frame clones, some missing. This table has a few hundred thousand clones, 70% to 90% appearing once. Input material: peripheral blood. The source of these receptors is a man in his 60s who had recovered from COVID-19.

CDR3 DNA sequence: TGTGCCAGCAGTTCATGGACATCTTATAATTCACCCCTCCACTTT. Amino acids: CASSSWTSYNSPLHF. The chain carries TRBV27 and TRBJ1-6; tentative D call: TRBD1 (5 bases). The V gene lost 4 bases and the J gene lost 4 bases, with 11 bases spanning the gap. The CDR3 runs to 15 residues. Germline lookup yields CDR1 MNHEY and CDR2 SMNVEV (reference sequence).

The gene calls are TRBV7-9 and TRBJ2-3, with 11 nucleotides matching TRBD1. Germline CDR1 and CDR2: SEHNR and FQNEAQ (reference sequence). CDR3 length: 15 amino acids. J lost 4 bases, V lost 5 bases, and 5 bases had no gene match. The CDR3 protein is CASSRTGGRSDTQYF. CDR3 DNA: TGTGCCAGCAGCCGGACAGGGGGCCGGTCAGATACGCAGTATTTT.

The J gene is TRBJ2-6, the V gene TRBV5-5, with D possibly matching TRBD2 (5 bases). The germline V gene has CDR1 SGHKS and CDR2 YYEKEE (reference sequence). Trimming shortened V by 1 base and J by 0 bases, and 11 bases separated the two germline ends. This CDR3 spans 17 amino acids. The CDR3 sequence is CASSLREPISGANVLTF. Written as DNA, the CDR3 is TGTGCCAGCAGCTTGCGGGAACCCATCTCTGGGGCCAACGTCCTGACTTTC. The full variable domain, rest sourced from reference TRBV5-5 and TRBJ2-6, is DAGVTQSPTHLIKTRGQQVTLRCSPISGHKSVSWYQQVLGQGPQFIFQYYEKEERGRGNFPDRFSARQFPNYSSELNVNALLLGDSALYLCASSLREPISGANVLTFGAGSRLTVL.

This clone was observed a single time. The chain uses TRBV28 and TRBJ1-1; D is possibly TRBD1 (5 bases). Germline CDR1 and CDR2: MDHEN and SYDVKM. The CDR3 loop spans 13 amino acids. Deletions cut 6 bases from V and 6 bases from J, with 14 bases between. CDR3 bases: TGTGCCAGCAGCAGGGCAGGGCGACCTGAAGCTTTCTTT. Protein: CASSRAGRPEAFF.

The rearrangement uses TRBV3-1 (or the pseudogene TRBV3-2) and TRBJ2-7; no reliable D call. This CDR3 contains 14 residues. With 0 bases removed from V and 2 bases from J, the gap between germline ends came to 8 bases. Germline CDR1 LGHDT, CDR2 YNNKEL (reference sequence). CDR3 sequence (DNA): TGTGCCAGCAGCCAAGACGTAACTACCTACGAGCAGTACTTC. Protein sequence: CASSQDVTTYEQYF.

The J gene is TRBJ2-4, the V gene TRBV19; 8 nucleotides align to TRBD2. Germline V gives CDR1 LNHDA, CDR2 SQIVND (reference sequence). J was trimmed by 1 base and V by 5 bases; bases with no gene match: 10. The CDR3 runs to 17 residues. Here the CDR3 reads CASSGHREGLAKNIQYF. DNA for the CDR3: TGTGCCAGTAGTGGCCACCGGGAGGGCCTCGCCAAAAACATTCAGTACTTC.

J is TRBJ1-5 and V is TRBV28; a possible D gene is TRBD1 (6 bases). CDR3 length equals 17 residues. Trimming removed 2 bases from V and 3 bases from J, with 17 bases in between. Germline loops: CDR1 MDHEN, CDR2 SYDVKM. The CDR3 loop reads CASSLDRSFRPNQPQHF. CDR3 DNA sequence: TGTGCCAGCAGTTTAGACAGGAGTTTCAGGCCCAATCAGCCCCAGCATTTT.

The sample holds a few counts of this clone. The rearrangement uses TRBV9 and TRBJ2-1; TRBD1 is a possible D gene (5 bases). Germline-derived CDR1 and CDR2 are SGDLS and YYNGEE. The V gene lost 0 bases and the J gene lost 4 bases, with 11 bases spanning the gap. The CDR3 is 15 amino acids. The CDR3 sequence: CASSVVAGSYNEQFF. Written as DNA, the CDR3 is TGTGCCAGCAGCGTAGTGGCAGGGTCTTACAATGAGCAGTTCTTC.

This chain uses TRBV29-1 with TRBJ1-1; 10 positions match TRBD1. This CDR3 is built from 14 residues. Unmatched junction bases numbered 3, after V lost 4 bases and J lost 1 base. Germline CDR1 is SQVTM and CDR2 is ANQGSEA. CDR3: CSVGQGARNTEAFF. CDR3 nucleotides: TGCAGCGTTGGACAGGGGGCGAGGAACACTGAAGCTTTCTTT.

The chain has TRBV14 and TRBJ2-7; D remains unclear. Germline V gene data show CDR1 as SGHDN and CDR2 as FVKESK. V lost 2 bases, J lost 12 bases, and 17 bases lay in between. The CDR3 spans 13 residues. The CDR3 DNA is TGTGCCAGCAGCCAACAAGCTAATTCCCCCCCGTACTTC. Its protein product is CASSQQANSPPYF. The variable domain in full, completed from reference TRBV14 and TRBJ2-7, reads EAGVTQFPSHSVIEKGQTVTLRCDPISGHDNLYWYRRVMGKEIKFLLHFVKESKQDESGMPNNRFLAERTGGTYSTLKVQPAELEDSGVYFCASSQQANSPPYFGPGTRLTVT.

The rearrangement joins TRBV7-8 to TRBJ2-5; D possibly corresponds to TRBD2 (6 bases). The CDR3 contains 15 residues. The V and J ends lost 5 bases and 5 bases respectively, with 18 bases between them. The germline V gene encodes CDR1 SGHVS and CDR2 FQNEAQ. The CDR3 DNA follows: TGTGCCAGCAGCCCCTACCGGGAGTCGTATGAGACCCAGTACTTC. Protein sequence: CASSPYRESYETQYF.

This clone was seen a few times. The chain joins TRBV2 to TRBJ2-1; 10 bases agree with TRBD1. The CDR3 is made up of 15 amino acids. In germline, CDR1 is SNHLY, CDR2 FYNNEI. J gave up 3 bases and V 4 bases, and 3 bases lay outside the gene matches. The CDR3 protein is CASSGQGAFYNEQFF. In nucleotides, the CDR3 is TGTGCCAGCAGTGGACAGGGGGCGTTCTACAATGAGCAGTTCTTC.

The gene calls are TRBV7-9 and TRBJ2-3; 7 bases line up with TRBD2. The CDR3 has 14 amino acids. V lost 1 base, J lost 3 bases, and 1 base stayed unmatched. The germline gives CDR1 SEHNR, CDR2 FQNEAQ (reference sequence). CDR3 DNA sequence: TGTGCCAGCAGCTTAGGAGCGGGGACAGATACGCAGTATTTT. Its protein is CASSLGAGTDTQYF.

The chain joins TRBV7-2 to TRBJ2-7, with TRBD1 identical over 9 bases. CDR1 is SGHTA, CDR2 FQGNSA, per germline. Losses at the gene ends were 4 bases for V and 5 bases for J; bases not matched to a gene: 6. CDR3 size: 14 residues. CDR3: CASSSDRGADEQYF. DNA for the CDR3: TGTGCCAGCAGCTCGGACAGGGGCGCGGACGAGCAGTACTTC.

The CDR3 sequence: CASSQPTGETQYF. In nucleotides, the CDR3 is TGTGCCAGCTCACAACCTACGGGGGAGACCCAGTACTTC. The V call is TRBV18, the J call TRBJ2-5; D is possibly TRBD2 (5 bases). The V end was cut by 4 bases, the J end by 5 bases, with 11 bases between. The germline CDR1 and CDR2 sequences are KGHSH and LQKENI. This CDR3 comprises 13 residues.

This sequence joins TRBV5-1 and TRBJ2-2; no firm D call. Per the germline V gene, CDR1 is SGHRS and CDR2 is YFSETQ. This CDR3 region has 13 residues. V was clipped by 0 bases and J by 5 bases, with 5 bases between them. The CDR3 region is CASSLELTGELFF. The CDR3, as DNA: TGCGCCAGCAGCTTGGAGCTTACCGGGGAGCTGTTTTTT.

The rearrangement uses TRBV19 and TRBJ1-5; D unresolved. This CDR3 is built from 13 residues. Trimming left V 9 bases short and J 6 bases short, with 15 bases between. CDR1 and CDR2 from the germline V gene are LNHDA and SQIVND (reference sequence). The CDR3 is CASRVYVGQPQHF. CDR3 bases: TGTGCCAGCCGGGTGTATGTTGGTCAGCCCCAGCATTTT. Full variable domain (rest looked up from reference TRBV19 and TRBJ1-5): DGGITQSPKYLFRKEGQNVTLSCEQNLNHDAMYWYRQDPGQGLRLIYYSQIVNDFQKGDIAEGYSVSREKKESFPLTVTSAQKNPTAFYLCASRVYVGQPQHFGDGTRLSIL.

The genes are TRBV5-4 and TRBJ2-5; 9 nucleotides line up with TRBD1. Trimming removed 3 bases from V and 3 bases from J; junction bases left unmatched: 12. CDR1 is SGHNT, CDR2 YYREEE, per germline (reference sequence). The CDR3 runs to 17 residues. For the CDR3, the DNA is TGTGCCAGCAGCTCGGCCCGGGGACAGGGAGGTGAAGAGACCCAGTACTTC. This translates into CASSSARGQGGEETQYF.

This clone was observed a few times. The chain carries TRBV5-1 and TRBJ1-1; D may be TRBD1 (6 bases). The V end lost 0 bases, the J end lost 2 bases, and 8 bases lay between the germline ends. Germline V CDR1 and CDR2: SGHRS, YFSETQ. The CDR3 has 14 amino acids. The CDR3 DNA is TGCGCCAGCAGCTTGGGGGGGCGTAACACTGAAGCTTTCTTT. It translates to CASSLGGRNTEAFF.

The chain employs TRBV7-2 and TRBJ1-5; 11 bases line up with TRBD1. This CDR3 has 15 residues. CDR1 SGHTA and CDR2 FQGNSA come from the germline V gene. V lost 3 bases to trimming and J lost 7 bases; unmatched junction nucleotides: 5. Here the CDR3 reads CASSFGQGALQPQHF. The CDR3 DNA reads as TGTGCCAGCAGCTTCGGACAGGGGGCTTTGCAGCCCCAGCATTTT.

The chain links TRBV30 to TRBJ2-2, with D possibly TRBD2 on 5 matching bases. The CDR3 has 15 amino acids. V was pared by 2 bases and J by 6 bases, with 16 bases between. The germline gives CDR1 GTSNPN, CDR2 SVGIG (reference sequence). The CDR3 is CAWSRILMRAGELFF. The DNA for the CDR3 is TGTGCCTGGAGTAGGATCTTAATGCGGGCCGGGGAGCTGTTTTTT.

V and J are TRBV7-2 and TRBJ2-3; 14 bases are a match to TRBD2. Trimming cost V 5 bases and J 4 bases; bases outside gene matches: 5. There are 16 residues in the CDR3. Germline V gives CDR1 SGHTA, CDR2 FQGNSA. The CDR3 DNA sequence: TGTGCCAGCAGCCCCAGACTAGCGGGGGGGGCAGATACGCAGTATTTT. This translates into CASSPRLAGGADTQYF.

The gene calls are TRBV27 and TRBJ1-2; weak D call: TRBD1 (6 bases). V gave up 6 bases and J gave up 0 bases, with 20 bases separating them. The CDR3 runs to 17 residues. Germline V gene lookup returns CDR1 MNHEY and CDR2 SMNVEV (reference sequence). DNA for the CDR3: TGTGCCAGCAGAAACACCAGAGACAGGAGAACTAACTATGGCTACACCTTC. This translates into CASRNTRDRRTNYGYTF.

The V call is TRBV15, the J call TRBJ2-3, with 16 bases fitting TRBD2. J gave up 8 bases and V 3 bases, and 11 bases lay outside the gene matches. The V gene's germline CDR1 is LNHNV and CDR2 YYDKDF (reference sequence). The CDR3 covers 18 residues. The DNA for the CDR3 is TGTGCCACCAGCAGTCCTCCGGGACTAGCGGGGGGGCAAGCTACGCAGTATTTT. Protein sequence: CATSSPPGLAGGQATQYF.

This sequence joins TRBV29-1 and TRBJ2-5; 8 bases align to TRBD2. This CDR3 comprises 16 residues. Looked up from germline, CDR1 is SQVTM and CDR2 is ANQGSEA. V shed 1 base, J shed 2 bases, and the junction held 9 bases outside the gene matches. CDR3 loop: CSVEAQGRGDQETQYF. CDR3 in DNA: TGCAGCGTTGAAGCTCAGGGGCGGGGGGATCAAGAGACCCAGTACTTC.

The chain recombines TRBV28 with TRBJ2-7; TRBD1 aligns across 7 bases. CDR3 length: 13 amino acids. Germline CDR1 and CDR2: MDHEN and SYDVKM. The junction had 4 bases not matched to a gene; V was cut back by 8 bases and J by 0 bases. The CDR3 DNA sequence: TGTGCCAGCGCACACAGGGGCTCCTACGAGCAGTACTTC. Its translation is CASAHRGSYEQYF.

This chain links TRBV5-7 with TRBJ2-7, with D perhaps matching TRBD1 (6 bases). TRBV5-7 is given ORF status, its function remaining uncertain. The CDR3 spans 17 residues. Between the trimmed V and J ends, which lost 0 bases and 4 bases, there was a span of 20 bases. In DNA form, the CDR3 reads TGTGCCAGCAGCTTGGATTCCTGGGGGCGTCCTAGGTACGAGCAGTACTTC. This codes for CASSLDSWGRPRYEQYF.

This clone was seen only a few times. At the DNA level, this CDR3 is encoded by other sequences in the same sample as well. The V and J genes are TRBV5-1 and TRBJ2-7; D uncertain. Trimming cost V 0 bases and J 0 bases, with 7 bases left between them. Looked up from germline, CDR1 is SGHRS and CDR2 is YFSETQ. The length of the CDR3 is 14 residues. CDR3 coding DNA: TGCGCCAGCAGCTTGGCAGGAAGCTCCTACGAGCAGTACTTC. It specifies CASSLAGSSYEQYF.